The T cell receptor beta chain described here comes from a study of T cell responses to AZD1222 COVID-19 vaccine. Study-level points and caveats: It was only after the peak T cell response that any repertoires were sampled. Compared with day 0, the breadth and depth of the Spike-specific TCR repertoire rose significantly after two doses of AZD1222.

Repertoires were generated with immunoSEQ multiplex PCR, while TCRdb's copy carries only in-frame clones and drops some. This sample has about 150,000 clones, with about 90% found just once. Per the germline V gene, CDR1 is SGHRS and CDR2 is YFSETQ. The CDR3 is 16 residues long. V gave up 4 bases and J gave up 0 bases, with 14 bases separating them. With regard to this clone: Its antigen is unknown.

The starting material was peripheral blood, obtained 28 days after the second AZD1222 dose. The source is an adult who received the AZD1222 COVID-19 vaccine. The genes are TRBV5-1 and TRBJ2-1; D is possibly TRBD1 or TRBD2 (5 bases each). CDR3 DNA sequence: TGCGCCAGCAGCAGACCGGGACCGGGCTCCTACAATGAGCAGTTCTTC. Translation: CASSRPGPGSYNEQFF. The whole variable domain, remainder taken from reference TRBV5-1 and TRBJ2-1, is KAGVTQTPRYLIKTRGQQVTLSCSPISGHRSVSWYQQTPGQGLQFLFEYFSETQRNKGNFPGRFSGRQFSNSRSEMNVSTLELGDSALYLCASSRPGPGSYNEQFFGPGTRLTVL.